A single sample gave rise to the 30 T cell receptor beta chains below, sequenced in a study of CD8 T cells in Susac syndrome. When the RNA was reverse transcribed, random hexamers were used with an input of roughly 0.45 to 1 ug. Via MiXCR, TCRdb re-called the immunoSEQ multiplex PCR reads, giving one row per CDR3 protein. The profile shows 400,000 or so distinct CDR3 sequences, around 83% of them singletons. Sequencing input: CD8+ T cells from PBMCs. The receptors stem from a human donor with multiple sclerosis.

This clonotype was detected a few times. CDR3 DNA: TGTGCCAGCAGCGCAACTAGCGGGAGCGAGCAGTACTTC. This codes for CASSATSGSEQYF. The chain has TRBV14 and TRBJ2-7, with 11 bases identical to TRBD2. After removal of 5 bases from V and 6 bases from J, the junction contained 3 bases not matched to a gene. There are 13 residues in the CDR3. The germline gives CDR1 SGHDN, CDR2 FVKESK.

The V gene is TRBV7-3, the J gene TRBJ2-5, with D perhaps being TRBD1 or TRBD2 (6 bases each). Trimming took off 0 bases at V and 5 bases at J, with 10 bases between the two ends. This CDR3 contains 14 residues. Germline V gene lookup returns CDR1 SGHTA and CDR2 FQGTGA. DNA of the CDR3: TGTGCCAGCAGCTTAACCGGGGGCTTCGAGACCCAGTACTTC. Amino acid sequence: CASSLTGGFETQYF.

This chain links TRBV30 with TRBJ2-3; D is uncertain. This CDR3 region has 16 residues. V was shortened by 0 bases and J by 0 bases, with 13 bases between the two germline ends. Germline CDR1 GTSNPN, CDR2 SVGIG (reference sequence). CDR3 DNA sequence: TGTGCCTGGAGTGTGTTCCCCCCGCCGAGCACAGATACGCAGTATTTT. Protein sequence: CAWSVFPPPSTDTQYF.

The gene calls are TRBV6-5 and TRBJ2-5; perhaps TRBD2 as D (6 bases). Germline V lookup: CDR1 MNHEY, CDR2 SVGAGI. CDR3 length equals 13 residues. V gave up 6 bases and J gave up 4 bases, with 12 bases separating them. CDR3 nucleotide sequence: TGTGCCAGCAGCGGGAGTCCGGGAGAGACCCAGTACTTC. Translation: CASSGSPGETQYF.

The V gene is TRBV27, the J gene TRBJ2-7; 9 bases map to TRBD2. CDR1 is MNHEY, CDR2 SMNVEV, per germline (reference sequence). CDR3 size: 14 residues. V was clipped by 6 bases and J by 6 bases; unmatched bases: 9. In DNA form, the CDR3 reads TGTGCCAGCAGCCAAGCGGGAGGAGTCAGCGAGCAGTACTTC. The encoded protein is CASSQAGGVSEQYF.

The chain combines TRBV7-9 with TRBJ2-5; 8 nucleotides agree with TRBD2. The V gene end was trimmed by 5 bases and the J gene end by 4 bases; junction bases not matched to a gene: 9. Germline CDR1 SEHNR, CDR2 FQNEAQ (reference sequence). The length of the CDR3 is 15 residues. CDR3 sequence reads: CASSSPGGASETQYF. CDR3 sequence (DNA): TGTGCCAGCAGCAGCCCCGGGGGGGCATCAGAGACCCAGTACTTC.

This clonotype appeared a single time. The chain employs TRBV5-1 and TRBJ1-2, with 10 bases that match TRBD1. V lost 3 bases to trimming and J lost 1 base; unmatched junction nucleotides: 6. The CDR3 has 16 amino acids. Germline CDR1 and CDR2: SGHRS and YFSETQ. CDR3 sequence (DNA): TGCGCCAGCAGCTCCGGGACAGGGGAAATTAACTATGGCTACACCTTC. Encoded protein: CASSSGTGEINYGYTF. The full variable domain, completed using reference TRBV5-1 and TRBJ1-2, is KAGVTQTPRYLIKTRGQQVTLSCSPISGHRSVSWYQQTPGQGLQFLFEYFSETQRNKGNFPGRFSGRQFSNSRSEMNVSTLELGDSALYLCASSSGTGEINYGYTFGSGTRLTVV.

In nucleotides, the CDR3 is TGCGCCAGCAGCCAAGTTTTATCCGAGACGAACACTGAAGCTTTCTTT. Translation: CASSQVLSETNTEAFF. The rearrangement uses TRBV4-1 and TRBJ1-1, with D uncertain. The germline gives CDR1 MGHRA, CDR2 YSYEKL. V was trimmed by 1 base and J by 1 base, leaving 13 bases between them. The CDR3 runs 16 residues.

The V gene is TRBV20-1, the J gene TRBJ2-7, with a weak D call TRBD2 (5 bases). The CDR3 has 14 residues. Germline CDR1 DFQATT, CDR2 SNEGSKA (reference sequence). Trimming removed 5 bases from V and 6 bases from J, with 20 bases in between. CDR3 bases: TGCAGTGCTCCCCAGACCCGGGGATCTCGCGAGCAGTACTTC. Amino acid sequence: CSAPQTRGSREQYF.

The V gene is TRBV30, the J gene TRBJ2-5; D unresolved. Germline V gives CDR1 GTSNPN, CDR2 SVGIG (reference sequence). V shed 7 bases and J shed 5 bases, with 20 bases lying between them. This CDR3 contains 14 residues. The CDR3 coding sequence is TGTGCCTCTTCACCCTACAGCAACCTGGAGACCCAGTACTTC. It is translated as CASSPYSNLETQYF. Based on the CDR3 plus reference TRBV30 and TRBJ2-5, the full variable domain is SQTIHQWPATLVQPVGSPLSLECTVEGTSNPNLYWYRQAAGRGLQLLFYSVGIGQISSEVPQNLSASRPQDRQFILSSKKLLLSDSGFYLCASSPYSNLETQYFGPGTRLLVL.

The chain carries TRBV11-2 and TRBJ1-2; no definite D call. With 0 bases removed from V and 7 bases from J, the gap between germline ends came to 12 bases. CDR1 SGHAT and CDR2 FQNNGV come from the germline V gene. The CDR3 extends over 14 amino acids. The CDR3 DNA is TGTGCCAGCAGCTTAGACCCGGGGTACCCTGGCTACACCTTC. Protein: CASSLDPGYPGYTF.

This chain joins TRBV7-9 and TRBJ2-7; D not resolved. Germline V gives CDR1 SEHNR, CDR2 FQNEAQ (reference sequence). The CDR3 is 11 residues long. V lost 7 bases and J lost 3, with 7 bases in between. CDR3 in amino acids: CASTDYYEQYF. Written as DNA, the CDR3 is TGTGCCAGCACCGATTACTACGAGCAGTACTTC.

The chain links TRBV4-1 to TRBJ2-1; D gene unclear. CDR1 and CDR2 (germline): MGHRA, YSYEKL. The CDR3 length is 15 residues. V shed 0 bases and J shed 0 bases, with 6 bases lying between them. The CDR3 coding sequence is TGCGCCAGCAGCCAAGATGCGGTCTCCTACAATGAGCAGTTCTTC. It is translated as CASSQDAVSYNEQFF.

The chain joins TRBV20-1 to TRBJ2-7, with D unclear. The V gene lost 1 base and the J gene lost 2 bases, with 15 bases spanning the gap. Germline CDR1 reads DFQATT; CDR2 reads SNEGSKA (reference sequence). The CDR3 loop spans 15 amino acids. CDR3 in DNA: TGCAGTGCTAGAGCCGAATCCCCAATAGCCTACGAGCAGTACTTC. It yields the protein CSARAESPIAYEQYF.

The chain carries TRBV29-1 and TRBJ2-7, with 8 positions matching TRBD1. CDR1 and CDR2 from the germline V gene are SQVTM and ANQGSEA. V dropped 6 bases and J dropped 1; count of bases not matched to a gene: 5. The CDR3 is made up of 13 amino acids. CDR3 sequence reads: CSVRTGYSYEQYF. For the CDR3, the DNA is TGCAGCGTCAGGACAGGGTATTCCTACGAGCAGTACTTC.

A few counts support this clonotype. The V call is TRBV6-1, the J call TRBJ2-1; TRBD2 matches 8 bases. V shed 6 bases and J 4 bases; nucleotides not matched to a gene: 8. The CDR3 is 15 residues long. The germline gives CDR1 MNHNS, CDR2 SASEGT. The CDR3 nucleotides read TGTGCCAGCAGCCAACCGGCTAGCGGGTACAATGAGCAGTTCTTC. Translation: CASSQPASGYNEQFF.

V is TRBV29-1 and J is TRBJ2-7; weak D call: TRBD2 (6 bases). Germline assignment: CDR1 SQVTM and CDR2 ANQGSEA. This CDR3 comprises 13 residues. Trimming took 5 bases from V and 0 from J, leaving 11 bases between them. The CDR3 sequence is CSVRGGTSYEQYF. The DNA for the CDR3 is TGCAGCGTTCGAGGCGGGACCTCCTACGAGCAGTACTTC.

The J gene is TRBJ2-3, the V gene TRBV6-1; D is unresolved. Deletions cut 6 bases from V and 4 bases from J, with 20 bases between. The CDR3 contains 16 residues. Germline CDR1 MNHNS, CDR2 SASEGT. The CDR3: CASRPRGQQSADTQYF. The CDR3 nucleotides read TGTGCCAGCAGGCCCCGTGGCCAGCAAAGCGCAGATACGCAGTATTTT.

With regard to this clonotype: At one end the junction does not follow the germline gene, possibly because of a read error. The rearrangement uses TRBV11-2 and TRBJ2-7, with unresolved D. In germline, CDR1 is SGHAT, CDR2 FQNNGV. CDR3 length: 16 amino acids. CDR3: CASSLDLGQVSDEQYF. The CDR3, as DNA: TGTGCCAGCAGCTTAGATCTAGGGCAGGTCTCCGACGAGCAGTACTTC.

This chain's CDR3 is CASSPEMGGLSTDTQYF. The CDR3 nucleotides read TGTGCCAGCAGCCCGGAAATGGGGGGATTAAGCACAGATACGCAGTATTTT. The chain combines TRBV27 with TRBJ2-3; D possibly corresponds to TRBD2 (6 bases). V was trimmed by 6 bases and J by 0 bases, leaving 19 bases between them. This CDR3 is 17 amino acids long. The germline V gene has CDR1 MNHEY and CDR2 SMNVEV (reference sequence).

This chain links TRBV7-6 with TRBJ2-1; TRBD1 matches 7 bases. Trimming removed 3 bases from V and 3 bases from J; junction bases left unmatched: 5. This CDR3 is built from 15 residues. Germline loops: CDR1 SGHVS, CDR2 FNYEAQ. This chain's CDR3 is CASSFDRVDYNEQFF. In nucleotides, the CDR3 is TGTGCCAGCAGCTTTGACAGGGTTGACTACAATGAGCAGTTCTTC.

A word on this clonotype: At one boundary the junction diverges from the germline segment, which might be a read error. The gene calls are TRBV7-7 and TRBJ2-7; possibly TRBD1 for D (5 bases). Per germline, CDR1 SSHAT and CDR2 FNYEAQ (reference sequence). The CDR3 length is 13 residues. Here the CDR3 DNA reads TGTGCTAGCAGTTACAGGCCGGGCAGCGAGCAGTACTTC. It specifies CASSYRPGSEQYF.

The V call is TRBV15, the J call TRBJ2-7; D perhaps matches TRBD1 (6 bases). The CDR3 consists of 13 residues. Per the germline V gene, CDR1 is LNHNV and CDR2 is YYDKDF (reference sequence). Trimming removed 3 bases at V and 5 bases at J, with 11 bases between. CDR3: CATSSRQAHEQYF. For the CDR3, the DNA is TGTGCCACCAGCAGCAGACAGGCCCACGAGCAGTACTTC.

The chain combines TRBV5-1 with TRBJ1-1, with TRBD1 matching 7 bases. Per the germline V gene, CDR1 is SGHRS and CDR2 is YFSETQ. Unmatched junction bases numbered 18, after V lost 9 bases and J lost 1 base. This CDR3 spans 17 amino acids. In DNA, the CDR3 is TGCGCCAACTATCTAAGACAGGGCGCTTTCAAGAACACTGAAGCTTTCTTT. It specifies CANYLRQGAFKNTEAFF.

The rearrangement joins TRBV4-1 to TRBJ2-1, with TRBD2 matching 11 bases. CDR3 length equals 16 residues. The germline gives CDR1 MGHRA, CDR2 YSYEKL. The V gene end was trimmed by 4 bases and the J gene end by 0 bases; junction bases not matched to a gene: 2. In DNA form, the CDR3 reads TGCGCCAGCAGCCCTCTAGCGGGAGGCTCCTACAATGAGCAGTTCTTC. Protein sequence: CASSPLAGGSYNEQFF.

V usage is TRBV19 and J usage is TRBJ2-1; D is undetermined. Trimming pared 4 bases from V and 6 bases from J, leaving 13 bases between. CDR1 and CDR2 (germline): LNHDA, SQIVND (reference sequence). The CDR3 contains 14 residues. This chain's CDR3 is CASSRPATGNEQFF. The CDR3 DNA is TGTGCCAGTAGTAGGCCGGCGACGGGCAATGAGCAGTTCTTC.

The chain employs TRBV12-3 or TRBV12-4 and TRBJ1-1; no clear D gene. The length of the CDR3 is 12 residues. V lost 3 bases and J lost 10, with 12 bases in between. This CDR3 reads CASSFGKVPAFF. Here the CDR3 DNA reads TGTGCCAGCAGTTTTGGTAAGGTCCCAGCTTTCTTT.

The CDR3 here is CASSLVAQQSSYNEQFF. DNA of the CDR3: TGTGCCAGCAGCTTAGTTGCCCAGCAAAGCTCCTACAATGAGCAGTTCTTC. The V gene is TRBV7-2, the J gene TRBJ2-1; the D is unclear. This CDR3 is 17 amino acids long. Germline loops: CDR1 SGHTA, CDR2 FQGNSA. V was trimmed by 1 base and J by 0 bases, leaving 13 bases between them.

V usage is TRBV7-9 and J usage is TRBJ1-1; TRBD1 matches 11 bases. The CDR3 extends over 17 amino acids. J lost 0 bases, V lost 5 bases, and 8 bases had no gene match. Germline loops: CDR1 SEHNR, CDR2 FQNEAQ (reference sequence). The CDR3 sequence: CASSPSGTGGMNTEAFF. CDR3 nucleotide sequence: TGTGCCAGCAGCCCATCCGGGACAGGGGGTATGAACACTGAAGCTTTCTTT.

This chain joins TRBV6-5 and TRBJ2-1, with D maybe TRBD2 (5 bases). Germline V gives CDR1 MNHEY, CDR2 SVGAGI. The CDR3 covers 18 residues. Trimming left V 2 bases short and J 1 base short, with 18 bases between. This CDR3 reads CASSYGGLRESSYNEQFF. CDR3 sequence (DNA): TGTGCCAGCAGTTACGGTGGACTCAGAGAGTCGTCCTACAATGAGCAGTTCTTC.